The 20 T cell receptor beta chains in this list originate from one sample, sequenced in a study of regulatory T cells in long-lasting Graves disease. Relying on iRepertoire HTBI primers and Arm-PCR of CDR3 regions, the team built TCR beta libraries. TCRdb re-derived calls from the multiplex PCR reads in MiXCR, one entry per CDR3 protein. The data show 360,000 or so distinct CDR3 sequences, about 12% seen once. Specified time point: newly diagnosed GD, antithyroid drugs for less than 3 months. Researchers made the TCR library from RNA that was extracted from PBMCs. The data also belong to a second study, concerning T cells in Graves' hyperthyroidism and ophthalmopathy.

The sample in question was peripheral blood mononuclear cells (PBMCs), obtained at new diagnosis, from a patient treated with antithyroid drugs. These receptors came from a woman aged 18 to 35 with Graves disease.

The rearrangement uses TRBV5-4 and TRBJ1-6; D ambiguous. CDR3 length: 17 amino acids. The germline gives CDR1 SGHNT, CDR2 YYREEE (reference sequence). The V end was cut by 2 bases, the J end by 2 bases, with 14 bases between. The CDR3 protein is CASSFGAGLTYNSPLHF. The CDR3 coding sequence is TGTGCCAGCAGCTTTGGTGCGGGGTTGACCTATAATTCACCCCTCCACTTT. Together with reference TRBV5-4 and TRBJ1-6, the CDR3 gives the full variable domain: ETGVTQSPTHLIKTRGQQVTLRCSSQSGHNTVSWYQQALGQGPQFIFQYYREEENGRGNFPPRFSGLQFPNYSSELNVNALELDDSALYLCASSFGAGLTYNSPLHFGNGTRLTVT.

This clonotype has a count of ten or more. The chain combines TRBV20-1 with TRBJ2-6; D is unresolved. CDR3 length equals 16 residues. Per the germline V gene, CDR1 is DFQATT and CDR2 is SNEGSKA (reference sequence). V was pared by 1 base and J by 0 bases, with 10 bases between. CDR3 sequence reads: CSARGPTRSGANVLTF. Written as DNA, the CDR3 is TGCAGTGCTAGAGGACCTACCCGCTCTGGGGCCAACGTCCTGACTTTC.

This clonotype appeared many times. This rearrangement joins TRBV12-3 or TRBV12-4 to TRBJ2-7; D is perhaps TRBD1 (6 bases). The germline V and J ends were trimmed by 5 bases and 2 bases, with 7 bases remaining between them. This CDR3 spans 12 amino acids. CDR3 sequence (DNA): TGTGCCAGCAGTCCAGGGGCCTACGAGCAGTACGTC. This codes for CASSPGAYEQYV.

This clonotype has ten or more counts. This chain connects TRBV29-1 to TRBJ2-2; 7 nucleotides line up with TRBD1. Trimming took 5 bases from V and 0 from J; bases not matched to a gene: 3. The CDR3 length is 14 residues. The germline V gene has CDR1 SQVTM and CDR2 ANQGSEA. This CDR3 is CSVYDRANTGELFF. CDR3 bases: TGCAGCGTTTACGACAGGGCGAACACCGGGGAGCTGTTTTTT.

This clonotype showed up just a few times. A read error is possible here, since a much larger clone lies one base away. The V and J genes are TRBV5-5 and TRBJ2-3; no firm D call. Germline V gene lookup returns CDR1 SGHKS and CDR2 YYEKEE (reference sequence). V was shortened by 4 bases and J by 3 bases, with 6 bases between the two germline ends. The CDR3 length is 12 residues. CDR3 DNA sequence: TGTGCCAGCAGCCCGATTACAGATACGCAGTATTTT. It codes for CASSPITDTQYF.

This clonotype was seen at least ten times. The chain has TRBV30 and TRBJ2-2; no definite D call. V was clipped by 0 bases and J by 4 bases, with 6 bases between them. This CDR3 is built from 13 residues. The germline V gene has CDR1 GTSNPN and CDR2 SVGIG (reference sequence). The CDR3 is CAWSVRSTGELFF. CDR3 DNA sequence: TGTGCCTGGAGTGTACGGTCCACCGGGGAGCTGTTTTTT. The variable domain in full, completed from reference TRBV30 and TRBJ2-2, reads SQTIHQWPATLVQPVGSPLSLECTVEGTSNPNLYWYRQAAGRGLQLLFYSVGIGQISSEVPQNLSASRPQDRQFILSSKKLLLSDSGFYLCAWSVRSTGELFFGEGSRLTVL.

There are a few counts of this clonotype. The rearrangement uses TRBV20-1 and TRBJ1-6, with D perhaps TRBD1 (5 bases). V lost 4 bases to trimming and J lost 5 bases, with 12 bases between them. There are 14 residues in the CDR3. Germline V gene data show CDR1 as DFQATT and CDR2 as SNEGSKA (reference sequence). This CDR3 is CSANQGTDNSPLHF. The CDR3 region has the DNA TGCAGTGCTAATCAGGGCACCGATAATTCACCCCTCCACTTT.

This clonotype has a count of ten or more. J is TRBJ1-1 and V is TRBV28; the D is unclear. Germline V gene sequence: CDR1 MDHEN, CDR2 SYDVKM. This CDR3 contains 15 residues. The V and J ends lost 11 bases and 0 bases respectively, with 19 bases between them. CDR3 in amino acids: CAVRPGWFMNTEAFF. The CDR3 DNA reads as TGTGCCGTGCGGCCAGGCTGGTTCATGAACACTGAAGCTTTCTTT. The full variable domain, in which reference TRBV28 and TRBJ1-1 provide the parts outside the CDR3, is DVKVTQSSRYLVKRTGEKVFLECVQDMDHENMFWYRQDPGLGLRLIYFSYDVKMKEKGDIPEGYSVSREKKERFSLILESASTNQTSMYLCAVRPGWFMNTEAFFGQGTRLTVV.

There are a few counts of this clonotype. This chain links TRBV20-1 with TRBJ2-1; D gene uncertain. Trimming removed 0 bases from V and 0 bases from J, with 3 bases in between. The germline V gene encodes CDR1 DFQATT and CDR2 SNEGSKA (reference sequence). The CDR3 extends over 13 amino acids. As DNA, the CDR3 is TGCAGTGCTAGAGAGGACTCCTACAATGAGCAGTTCTTC. It is translated as CSAREDSYNEQFF.

This clonotype was detected many times. The chain is built from TRBV20-1 and TRBJ1-6, with 7 bases that match TRBD1. The germline gives CDR1 DFQATT, CDR2 SNEGSKA (reference sequence). This CDR3 contains 15 residues. With V trimmed by 6 bases and J by 5 bases, 10 bases remained unmatched. For the CDR3, the DNA is TGCAGTGCCGAAAAGACAGGGTTTGATAATTCACCCCTCCACTTT. Translated, it gives CSAEKTGFDNSPLHF.

This clonotype came up many times. This sequence joins TRBV3-1 and TRBJ2-5; 13 bases align to TRBD2. The V gene end was trimmed by 4 bases and the J gene end by 0 bases; junction bases not matched to a gene: 5. The CDR3 length is 17 residues. Germline-derived CDR1 and CDR2 are LGHDT and YNNKEL (reference sequence). As DNA, the CDR3 is TGTGCCAGCAGCCGACTAGCGGGGGGATCGTACCAAGAGACCCAGTACTTC. This encodes CASSRLAGGSYQETQYF.

This clonotype was picked up many times. This chain links TRBV20-1 with TRBJ1-2; unclear D gene. Germline CDR1 DFQATT, CDR2 SNEGSKA (reference sequence). The V end lost 2 bases, the J end lost 4 bases, and 20 bases lay between the germline ends. CDR3 length: 16 residues. CDR3 region: CSARLPDWERGYGYTF. The CDR3 DNA follows: TGCAGTGCTAGACTCCCGGACTGGGAGCGGGGCTATGGCTACACCTTC.

This clonotype was seen more than once but under ten times. V and J are TRBV19 and TRBJ1-1; TRBD1 agrees at 8 bases. J lost 10 bases, V lost 4 bases, and 11 bases had no gene match. The CDR3 runs to 14 residues. CDR1 LNHDA and CDR2 SQIVND come from the germline V gene (reference sequence). The DNA of the CDR3 is TGTGCCAGTAGTACGGGGCGGCAGGGGGCTGGAGCTTTCTTT. This codes for CASSTGRQGAGAFF.

Worth noting for this clonotype: A clone one base away is much larger, so this may be a read error. This rearrangement joins TRBV5-6 to TRBJ2-5, with 7 bases aligning to TRBD2. The CDR3 spans 15 residues. Germline-derived CDR1 and CDR2 are SGHDT and YYEEEE. This CDR3 is CACSFFDLAEETQYF. Here the CDR3 DNA reads TGTGCCTGCAGCTTCTTTGACCTAGCGGAAGAGACCCAGTACTTC.

Ten or more counts support this clonotype. V usage is TRBV20-1 and J usage is TRBJ2-7, with 8 nucleotides matching TRBD1. V gave up 3 bases and J gave up 0 bases; unmatched junction bases: 10. CDR1 is DFQATT and CDR2 is SNEGSKA in the germline V gene (reference sequence). The length of the CDR3 is 16 residues. The CDR3 coding sequence is TGCAGTGCTAGCGCTACGACACAGGGGGTCTCCTACGAGCAGTACTTC. Residues: CSASATTQGVSYEQYF.

This clonotype was seen a handful of times. This rearrangement joins TRBV4-3 to TRBJ2-5, with 10 bases aligning to TRBD2. The CDR3 runs 18 residues. V lost 4 bases and J lost 2; bases outside the gene matches: 13. Looked up from germline, CDR1 is LGHNA and CDR2 is YSLEER. CDR3 DNA: TGCGCCAGCAGCCGGTTGGCTAGCGGGGGACCTCCACAAGAGACCCAGTACTTC. Residues: CASSRLASGGPPQETQYF.

This clonotype was detected many times. J is TRBJ1-5 and V is TRBV20-1; no firm D call. Germline values: CDR1 DFQATT, CDR2 SNEGSKA (reference sequence). CDR3 size: 12 residues. DNA for the CDR3: TGCGCATGGACGGATAGCAATCAGCCCCAGCATTTT. This gives the protein CAWTDSNQPQHF.

V and J are TRBV10-3 and TRBJ2-2; 10 bases line up with TRBD2. Germline-derived CDR1 and CDR2 are ENHRY and SYGVKD. V shed 7 bases and J 0 bases; nucleotides not matched to a gene: 8. The CDR3 spans 17 residues. CDR3 bases: TGTGCCATCAATCCAACTAGCGGGGCCCCGAACACCGGGGAGCTGTTTTTT. Translation: CAINPTSGAPNTGELFF.

In its sample, this clonotype was seen many times. This chain links TRBV3-1 with TRBJ1-1; TRBD1 is a possible D gene (5 bases). The CDR3 totals 14 residues. The V end was cut by 4 bases, the J end by 2 bases, with 11 bases between. Germline V gene sequence: CDR1 LGHDT, CDR2 YNNKEL (reference sequence). In DNA form, the CDR3 reads TGTGCCAGCAGCCCTCGACAGACAAACACTGAAGCTTTCTTT. It is translated as CASSPRQTNTEAFF.

This clonotype was seen repeatedly, ten times or more. The rearrangement links TRBV7-2 to TRBJ1-2, with D unresolved. The germline gives CDR1 SGHTA, CDR2 FQGNSA. The CDR3 contains 13 residues. With 6 bases removed from V and 6 bases from J, the gap between germline ends came to 14 bases. Here the CDR3 reads CASSPTLSHGYTF. CDR3 bases: TGTGCCAGCAGTCCGACCCTGAGCCATGGCTACACCTTC.